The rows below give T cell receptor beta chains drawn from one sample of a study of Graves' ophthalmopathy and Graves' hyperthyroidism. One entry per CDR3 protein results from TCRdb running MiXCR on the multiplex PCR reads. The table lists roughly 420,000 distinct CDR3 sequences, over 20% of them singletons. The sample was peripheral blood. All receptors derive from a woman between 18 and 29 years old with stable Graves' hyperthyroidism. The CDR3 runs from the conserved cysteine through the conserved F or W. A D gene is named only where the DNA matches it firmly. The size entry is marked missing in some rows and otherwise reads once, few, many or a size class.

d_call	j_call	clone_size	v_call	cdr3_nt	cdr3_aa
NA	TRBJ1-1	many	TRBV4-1	TGCGCCAGCAGCGGCAGGGGAGGCACTGAAGCTTTCTTT	CASSGRGGTEAFF
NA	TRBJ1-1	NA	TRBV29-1	TGCAGCGGCCGGATGAACACTGAAGCTTTCTTT	CSGRMNTEAFF
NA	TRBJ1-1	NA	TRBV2	TGTGCCAGCAGTGACAGGTTCGGTGGGGCTTTCTTT	CASSDRFGGAFF
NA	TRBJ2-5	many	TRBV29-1	TGCAGCGTCTCCGCCGGGGGAGTCCGAGAGACCCAGTACTTC	CSVSAGGVRETQYF
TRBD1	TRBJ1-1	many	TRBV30	TGTGCCTGGAGTATGGGACAGGGGGACACTGAAGCTTTCTTT	CAWSMGQGDTEAFF
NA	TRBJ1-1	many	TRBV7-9	TGTGCCAGCAGACCACAGGTCTTT	CASRPQVF
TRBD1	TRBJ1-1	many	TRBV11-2	TGTGCCAGCAGCCGACTTAGCGGCGGGACAGGCAAGGAAGCTTTCTTT	CASSRLSGGTGKEAFF
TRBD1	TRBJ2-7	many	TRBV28	TGTGCCAGCAGTCCCCTGGGACAGCGAATAACGGGGCAGTACTTC	CASSPLGQRITGQYF
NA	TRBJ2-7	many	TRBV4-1	TGCGCCAGCAGCCACAGGGGGGGAACCTACGAGCAGTACTTC	CASSHRGGTYEQYF
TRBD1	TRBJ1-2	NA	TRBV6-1	TGTGCCAGCAGCCCCCAGGGGGCTCTTGGCTACGCCTTC	CASSPQGALGYAF